The sequence of this T cell receptor (beta chain) was determined in a study of memory CD4+ T cells and cytomegalovirus serostatus. Turning to the study itself: Healthy Belgian adult donors included under ten CMV-positive and around 25 CMV-negative people. Whole-study findings and limits: The CMV-associated TCR signature appears largely within the CD4+ memory repertoire. About 40% of the roughly 150 known CMV-associated TCRbeta sequences appeared in CD4+ memory.

The method was immunoSEQ multiplex PCR; TCRdb's version includes in-frame clones alone and lacks a portion of them. The table records over 50,000 clones, around 78% of them present only once. After removal of 1 base from V and 2 bases from J, the junction contained 11 bases not matched to a gene. The CDR3 sequence is 17 residues long. Germline V lookup: CDR1 MGHRA, CDR2 YSYEKL. Single viable CD3+CD4+CD8-CD45RO+ cells were sorted as the memory CD4+ T cells. Serum IgG to CMV pp150, pp28, p38 and p52 defined serostatus. In its sample, this clone was seen a few times. The antigen is undetermined. The chain has TRBV4-1 and TRBJ2-7; 7 bases agree with TRBD1. The TCR was taken from an adult in good health and CMV-seronegative. Source material: memory CD4+ T cells from blood. This CDR3 is CASSQGGRQGRAYEQYF. In nucleotides, the CDR3 is TGCGCCAGCAGCCAAGGGGGGAGACAGGGAAGGGCCTACGAGCAGTACTTC.